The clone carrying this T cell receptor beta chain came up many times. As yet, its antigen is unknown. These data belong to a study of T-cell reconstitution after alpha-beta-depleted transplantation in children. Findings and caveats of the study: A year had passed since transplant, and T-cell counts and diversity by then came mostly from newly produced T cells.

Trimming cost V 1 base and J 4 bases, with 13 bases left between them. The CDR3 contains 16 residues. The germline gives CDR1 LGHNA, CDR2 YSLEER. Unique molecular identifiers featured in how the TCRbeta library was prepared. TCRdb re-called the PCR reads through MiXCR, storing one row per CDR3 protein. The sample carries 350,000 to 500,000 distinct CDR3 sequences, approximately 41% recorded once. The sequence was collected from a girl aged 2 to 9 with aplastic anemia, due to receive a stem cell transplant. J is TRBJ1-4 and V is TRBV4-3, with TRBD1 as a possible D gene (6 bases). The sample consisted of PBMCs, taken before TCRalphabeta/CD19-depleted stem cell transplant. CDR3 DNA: TGCGCCAGCAGCCAAGGGGGGGGCACGGTTAATGAAAAACTGTTTTTT. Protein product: CASSQGGGTVNEKLFF.